The 22 T cell receptor beta chains below were found in one sample sequenced in a study of cytomegalovirus exposure and HLA in healthy donors. Vbeta (60) and Jbeta (13) primers were used in the PCR. Produced via immunoSEQ multiplex PCR; TCRdb's table is partial and in-frame only. The repertoire includes around 110,000 clones, around 78% of them detected once, and around 7.4% sits in the top ten. The specimen sequenced was PBMCs. Every receptor here comes from a man under 40 in good health and CMV-seronegative.

The chain employs TRBV21-1 and TRBJ2-1; the table names TRBD2, a call not compared with the DNA. TRBV21-1 is a recognized pseudogene. This CDR3 region has 16 residues. Here the CDR3 reads CASSADSGTSYNEQFF. Written as DNA, the CDR3 is TGTGCCAGCAGCGCGGATAGCGGGACATCCTACAATGAGCAGTTCTTC.

J is TRBJ2-4 and V is TRBV6-6; 11 bases map to TRBD2. After removal of 4 bases from V and 1 base from J, the junction contained 0 bases not matched to a gene. The CDR3 runs 15 residues. CDR1 is MNHNY and CDR2 is SVGAGI in the germline V gene (reference sequence). CDR3 coding DNA: TGTGCCAGCAGTTTAGCGGGAGGGGCCAAAAACATTCAGTACTTC. This encodes CASSLAGGAKNIQYF.

This chain links TRBV27 with TRBJ2-3, with no clear D. Germline values: CDR1 MNHEY, CDR2 SMNVEV (reference sequence). Trimming shortened V by 4 bases and J by 0 bases, and 17 bases separated the two germline ends. CDR3 size: 17 residues. The CDR3 coding sequence is TGTGCCAGCAGTTCCCCGAAAGAGCGACTGAGCACAGATACGCAGTATTTT. Translated, it gives CASSSPKERLSTDTQYF.

This CDR3 reads CAISERQGSGSETQYF. The DNA for the CDR3 is TGTGCCATCAGTGAGCGACAGGGATCCGGCTCGGAGACCCAGTACTTC. The chain links TRBV10-3 to TRBJ2-5; 7 nucleotides match TRBD1. The CDR3 runs to 16 residues. V was clipped by 2 bases and J by 5 bases; unmatched bases: 11. Germline assignment: CDR1 ENHRY and CDR2 SYGVKD.

The chain recombines TRBV7-8 with TRBJ2-7; 8 bases map to TRBD1. V gave up 5 bases and J gave up 4 bases; unmatched junction bases: 13. The CDR3 spans 16 residues. Germline-derived CDR1 and CDR2 are SGHVS and FQNEAQ. In DNA form, the CDR3 reads TGTGCCAGCAGCCCTATCTCCGGACAGGGATTTTACGAGCAGTACTTC. This sequence encodes CASSPISGQGFYEQYF.

In this sample, this clone turned up once. The rearrangement uses TRBV7-6 and TRBJ2-7; TRBD2 is a possible D gene (7 bases). Germline assignment: CDR1 SGHVS and CDR2 FNYEAQ. The CDR3 sequence is 15 residues long. Between the trimmed V and J ends, which lost 0 bases and 3 bases, there was a span of 12 bases. The CDR3 coding sequence is TGTGCCAGCAGCTTAGCGGGAGGGGGGGACTACGAGCAGTACTTC. It encodes CASSLAGGGDYEQYF.

Details on this clone: This same CDR3 is encoded by further DNA sequences in the sample. The chain has TRBV10-1 and TRBJ1-2; 8 nucleotides agree with TRBD1. The germline gives CDR1 WNHNN, CDR2 SYGVQD (reference sequence). The CDR3 has 16 amino acids. V was pared by 6 bases and J by 1 base, with 10 bases of the junction left unmatched. The CDR3 nucleotides are TGCGCCAGCAGAGAAACTGGACAGGGAAATAACTATGGCTACACCTTC. Protein: CASRETGQGNNYGYTF.

Turning to this clone: This same CDR3 is encoded by further DNA sequences in the sample. The CDR3 DNA reads as TGTGCCAGCAGCCTGCGAGACAGGGGGCTCACCGGGGAGCTGTTTTTT. It encodes CASSLRDRGLTGELFF. The V call is TRBV5-6, the J call TRBJ2-2, with 10 positions matching TRBD1. V lost 4 bases, J lost 4 bases, and 7 bases stayed unmatched. Germline V gives CDR1 SGHDT, CDR2 YYEEEE. The CDR3 consists of 16 residues.

V gene TRBV28 combines with J gene TRBJ2-7, with a possible D match to TRBD2 (5 bases). Germline-derived CDR1 and CDR2 are MDHEN and SYDVKM. V gave up 5 bases and J gave up 4 bases, with 21 bases separating them. The CDR3 spans 16 residues. The CDR3 sequence is CASSGKRAQSEYEQYF. The CDR3 coding sequence is TGTGCCAGCAGTGGCAAGAGGGCCCAATCAGAATACGAGCAGTACTTC.

The rearrangement joins TRBV6-1 to TRBJ1-6; D is possibly TRBD1 (6 bases). The V and J ends lost 7 bases and 4 bases respectively, with 14 bases between them. Germline CDR1 is MNHNS and CDR2 is SASEGT. The CDR3 sequence is 15 residues long. In DNA, the CDR3 is TGTGCCAGCACCGGCGGACAGACTTATAATTCACCCCTCCACTTT. Encoded protein: CASTGGQTYNSPLHF.

The chain combines TRBV27 with TRBJ1-5; unclear D gene. Germline V gene sequence: CDR1 MNHEY, CDR2 SMNVEV (reference sequence). The V end was cut by 4 bases, the J end by 1 base, with 8 bases between. The length of the CDR3 is 14 residues. In DNA form, the CDR3 reads TGTGCCAGCAGTTCGCTAGGAAGCAATCAGCCCCAGCATTTT. This translates into CASSSLGSNQPQHF.

As DNA, the CDR3 is TGTGCCAGCAGTTCGCGGAGGGCGGCCTACGAGCAGTACTTC. This gives the protein CASSSRRAAYEQYF. The chain employs TRBV6-5 and TRBJ2-7; D might be TRBD2 (6 bases). The CDR3 is made up of 14 amino acids. CDR1 is MNHEY and CDR2 is SVGAGI in the germline V gene. Trimming stripped 4 bases from V and 2 bases from J, with 12 bases between.

The chain links TRBV30 to TRBJ1-6; possibly TRBD1 for D (6 bases). This CDR3 is built from 16 residues. Trimming pared 6 bases from V and 6 bases from J, leaving 21 bases between. The V gene's germline CDR1 is GTSNPN and CDR2 SVGIG (reference sequence). CDR3 sequence: CACNTGFTRGNSPLHF. The CDR3 DNA reads as TGTGCCTGTAATACCGGGTTCACCAGGGGTAATTCACCCCTCCACTTT.

The chain combines TRBV4-1 with TRBJ1-2, with TRBD1 matching over 8 bases. V gave up 0 bases and J gave up 3 bases; unmatched junction bases: 6. The CDR3 has 16 amino acids. Germline CDR1 and CDR2: MGHRA and YSYEKL. In DNA, the CDR3 is TGCGCCAGCAGCCAAGAACCCAGGGGGCCTGACTATGGCTACACCTTC. Amino acids: CASSQEPRGPDYGYTF.

V and J are TRBV7-3 and TRBJ2-1, with 8 bases lining up with TRBD2. The germline gives CDR1 SGHTA, CDR2 FQGTGA. The trim removed 5 bases at V and 6 bases at J, leaving 3 bases unmatched. The CDR3 runs 13 residues. As DNA, the CDR3 is TGTGCCAGCAGCATCGGACTAGCCAATGAGCAGTTCTTC. Translation: CASSIGLANEQFF.

This clone was detected a few times. The V gene is TRBV6-1, the J gene TRBJ2-3, with D uncertain. The V and J ends lost 2 bases and 1 base respectively, with 4 bases between them. The CDR3 loop spans 13 amino acids. Per the germline V gene, CDR1 is MNHNS and CDR2 is SASEGT. CDR3 sequence reads: CASSERGTDTQYF. The DNA for the CDR3 is TGTGCCAGCAGTGAAAGAGGCACAGATACGCAGTATTTT.

The chain is built from TRBV27 and TRBJ2-7; a possible D gene is TRBD2 (7 bases). The V and J ends lost 6 bases and 5 bases respectively, with 17 bases between them. Germline lookup yields CDR1 MNHEY and CDR2 SMNVEV (reference sequence). CDR3 length equals 14 residues. CDR3 bases: TGTGCCAGCAGACAGGTCGGGGGGCCCGACGAGCAGTACTTC. Translation: CASRQVGGPDEQYF.

CDR3 loop: CASSIGDSKNTEAFF. The CDR3 DNA reads TGTGCCAGCAGCATCGGGGACAGCAAGAACACTGAAGCTTTCTTT. The J gene is TRBJ1-1, the V gene TRBV9; 7 positions agree with TRBD1. V was clipped by 4 bases and J by 1 base; unmatched bases: 7. The CDR3 runs 15 residues. Germline V gives CDR1 SGDLS, CDR2 YYNGEE. Filled out from reference TRBV9 and TRBJ1-1, the complete variable domain reads DSGVTQTPKHLITATGQRVTLRCSPRSGDLSVYWYQQSLDQGLQFLIQYYNGEERAKGNILERFSAQQFPDLHSELNLSSLELGDSALYFCASSIGDSKNTEAFFGQGTRLTVV.

This chain joins TRBV29-1 and TRBJ1-1; the match to TRBD1 covers 9 bases. Germline lookup yields CDR1 SQVTM and CDR2 ANQGSEA. The J segment lost 4 bases and the V segment lost 6 bases, leaving 12 bases of the junction unmatched. The CDR3 length is 15 residues. The CDR3: CSVARQGEISTEAFF. The CDR3 DNA follows: TGCAGCGTGGCGAGACAGGGGGAAATAAGCACTGAAGCTTTCTTT.

The gene calls are TRBV28 and TRBJ2-7; 9 bases map to TRBD1. CDR3 length equals 16 residues. The ends lost 6 bases at V and 5 bases at J; junction bases unmatched: 14. Germline V lookup: CDR1 MDHEN, CDR2 SYDVKM. This CDR3 is CASSDFFGTGYHEQYF. CDR3 in DNA: TGTGCCAGCAGCGACTTCTTTGGGACAGGGTACCACGAGCAGTACTTC.

The chain employs TRBV29-1 and TRBJ2-1; 8 bases match TRBD2. The germline V gene has CDR1 SQVTM and CDR2 ANQGSEA. V was pared by 3 bases and J by 8 bases, with 9 bases of the junction left unmatched. The CDR3 is 14 amino acids. CDR3 nucleotide sequence: TGCAGCGTTGACGGAGCGGGAGCTCTTTATGAGCAGTTCTTC. It specifies CSVDGAGALYEQFF.

The J gene is TRBJ2-3, the V gene TRBV7-8, with D maybe TRBD2 (7 bases). Trimming removed 5 bases from V and 3 bases from J, with 24 bases in between. The germline V gene encodes CDR1 SGHVS and CDR2 FQNEAQ. The CDR3 contains 18 residues. CDR3 region: CASSRRGPPAVVTDTQYF. The CDR3 DNA reads as TGTGCCAGCAGCCGGCGGGGGCCTCCGGCGGTAGTTACAGATACGCAGTATTTT. The variable domain in full, with the rest retrieved from reference TRBV7-8 and TRBJ2-3, is GAGVSQSPRYKVAKRGQDVALRCDPISGHVSLFWYQQALGQGPEFLTYFQNEAQLDKSGLPSDRFFAERPEGSVSTLKIQRTQQEDSAVYLCASSRRGPPAVVTDTQYFGPGTRLTVL.